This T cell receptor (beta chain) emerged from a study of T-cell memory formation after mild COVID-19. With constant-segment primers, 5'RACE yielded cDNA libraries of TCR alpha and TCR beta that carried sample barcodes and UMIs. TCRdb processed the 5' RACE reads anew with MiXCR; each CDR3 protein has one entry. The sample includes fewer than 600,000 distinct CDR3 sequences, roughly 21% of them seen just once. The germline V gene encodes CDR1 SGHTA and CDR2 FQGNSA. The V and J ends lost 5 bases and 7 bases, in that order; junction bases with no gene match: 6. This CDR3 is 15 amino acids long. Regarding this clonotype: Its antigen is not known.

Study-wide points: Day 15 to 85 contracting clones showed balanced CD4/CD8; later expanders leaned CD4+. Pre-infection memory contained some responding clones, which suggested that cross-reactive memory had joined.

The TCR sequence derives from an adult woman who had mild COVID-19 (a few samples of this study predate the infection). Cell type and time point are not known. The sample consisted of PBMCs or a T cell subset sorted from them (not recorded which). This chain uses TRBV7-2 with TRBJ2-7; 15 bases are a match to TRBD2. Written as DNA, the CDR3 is TGTGCCAGCAGCCCCGGGACTAGCGGGAGGCGGGAGCAGTACTTC. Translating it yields CASSPGTSGRREQYF.